The 18 T cell receptor beta chains in this list originate from one sample, sequenced in a study of blood T cell repertoires in COVID-19. The table came from immunoSEQ multiplex PCR; TCRdb's copy has only in-frame clones and leaves some out. The data show over 250,000 clones, with roughly 91% seen just once and less than 2% held by the top ten. Sequencing was done on a sample of PBMCs or T cells enriched from blood (not recorded which). These receptors originate from an older woman who had recovered from COVID-19.

The V and J genes are TRBV9 and TRBJ2-1; TRBD1 is a possible D gene (6 bases). This CDR3 comprises 11 residues. CDR1 and CDR2 (germline): SGDLS, YYNGEE. V lost 3 bases to trimming and J lost 10 bases, with 8 bases between them. The CDR3 sequence: CASSGGPEQFF. Written as DNA, the CDR3 is TGTGCCAGCAGCGGGGGGCCGGAGCAGTTCTTC.

This chain joins TRBV7-2 and TRBJ1-5; maybe TRBD1 (5 bases). Germline V gene data show CDR1 as SGHTA and CDR2 as FQGNSA. Between the trimmed V and J ends, which lost 0 bases and 1 base, there was a span of 7 bases. The CDR3 is made up of 15 amino acids. The CDR3 here is CASSLAWGSNQPQHF. CDR3 bases: TGTGCCAGCAGCTTAGCTTGGGGCAGCAATCAGCCCCAGCATTTT.

This clone was counted between two and nine times. The chain uses TRBV13 and TRBJ1-2; D is undetermined. The CDR3 is 15 residues long. V gave up 0 bases and J gave up 4 bases, with 12 bases separating them. The germline V gene has CDR1 PRHDT and CDR2 FYEKMQ (reference sequence). The chain's CDR3 is CASSLGSGRSYGYTF. In DNA, the CDR3 is TGTGCCAGCAGCTTAGGGTCAGGCCGTAGCTATGGCTACACCTTC. The whole variable domain, filled in from reference TRBV13 and TRBJ1-2, reads AAGVIQSPRHLIKEKRETATLKCYPIPRHDTVYWYQQGPGQDPQFLISFYEKMQSDKGSIPDRFSAQQFSDYHSELNMSSLELGDSALYFCASSLGSGRSYGYTFGSGTRLTVV.

The chain uses TRBV25-1 and TRBJ1-5, with 8 bases matching TRBD1. CDR1 MGHDK and CDR2 SYGVNS come from the germline V gene. CDR3 length: 17 residues. V dropped 0 bases and J dropped 3; count of bases not matched to a gene: 7. In nucleotides, the CDR3 is TGTGCCAGCAGTGAATATTGGGCAGGGGGCATCAATCAGCCCCAGCATTTT. As protein: CASSEYWAGGINQPQHF.

The chain carries TRBV5-1 and TRBJ1-2, with TRBD1 identical over 7 bases. The germline CDR1 and CDR2 sequences are SGHRS and YFSETQ. This CDR3 has 15 residues. J gave up 4 bases and V 0 bases, and 6 bases lay outside the gene matches. CDR3 nucleotides: TGCGCCAGCAGCTTGGCCGTCGGACAGGCCTATGGCTACACCTTC. It translates to CASSLAVGQAYGYTF.

The chain recombines TRBV4-1 with TRBJ2-6; TRBD2 is a possible D gene (5 bases). Germline lookup yields CDR1 MGHRA and CDR2 YSYEKL. The CDR3 has 16 amino acids. V was clipped by 1 base and J by 0 bases, with 7 bases between them. This CDR3 reads CASSQGRGSGANVLTF. The CDR3 DNA reads as TGCGCCAGCAGCCAAGGACGGGGCTCTGGGGCCAACGTCCTGACTTTC.

The CDR3 bases are TGTGCCAGCAGGGGGGGACAGCACTATGGCTACACCTTC. Protein product: CASRGGQHYGYTF. This chain connects TRBV6-5 to TRBJ1-2, with 7 bases identical to TRBD1. This CDR3 contains 13 residues. In germline, CDR1 is MNHEY, CDR2 SVGAGI. The V segment lost 6 bases and the J segment 3 bases; nucleotides outside the gene matches: 4.

The gene calls are TRBV7-6 and TRBJ1-5; D ambiguous. The CDR3 consists of 13 residues. Deletions cut 4 bases from V and 3 bases from J, with 7 bases between. In germline, CDR1 is SGHVS, CDR2 FNYEAQ. The CDR3 DNA reads TGTGCCAGCAGCTACGGGTTCAATCAGCCCCAGCATTTT. Amino acid sequence: CASSYGFNQPQHF.

The chain recombines TRBV24-1 with TRBJ1-2; 8 bases agree with TRBD1. From germline, CDR1 is KGHDR and CDR2 SFDVKD. The CDR3 spans 15 residues. Losses at the gene ends were 4 bases for V and 3 bases for J; bases not matched to a gene: 6. CDR3 residues: CATSEHGQGDYGYTF. The CDR3 coding sequence is TGTGCCACCAGTGAACATGGACAGGGAGACTATGGCTACACCTTC.

The chain joins TRBV5-1 to TRBJ1-3, with TRBD1 identical over 7 bases. This CDR3 has 17 amino acids. Trimming cost V 4 bases and J 2 bases; bases outside gene matches: 12. Germline V CDR1 and CDR2: SGHRS, YFSETQ. CDR3: CASSLGTERYTGNTIYF. CDR3 DNA: TGCGCCAGCAGCCTCGGGACAGAGCGTTACACTGGAAACACCATATATTTT.

The V gene is TRBV7-2, the J gene TRBJ2-5, with 8 bases fitting TRBD2. The germline CDR1 and CDR2 sequences are SGHTA and FQGNSA. The length of the CDR3 is 14 residues. V lost 6 bases and J lost 5; bases outside the gene matches: 8. This CDR3 reads CASSRQGGGETQYF. CDR3 in DNA: TGTGCCAGCAGTAGACAAGGCGGGGGGGAGACCCAGTACTTC.

The V gene is TRBV30, the J gene TRBJ2-5; D may be TRBD1 (5 bases). The V gene lost 5 bases and the J gene lost 5 bases, with 15 bases spanning the gap. The CDR3 runs to 13 residues. Germline values: CDR1 GTSNPN, CDR2 SVGIG (reference sequence). CDR3 region: CAWDPGNLETQYF. CDR3 coding DNA: TGTGCCTGGGATCCAGGGAATTTGGAGACCCAGTACTTC.

This clone was found once. The chain joins TRBV5-8 to TRBJ1-1, with D possibly matching TRBD1 (6 bases). The CDR3 runs 16 residues. The germline V gene has CDR1 SGHTS and CDR2 YDEGEE. The ends were cut back, 5 bases at V and 6 bases at J, with 23 bases in the middle. The CDR3 DNA follows: TGTGCCAGCAGACATACAGGGAGTTTTCTTACCGCTGAAGCTTTCTTT. Translation: CASRHTGSFLTAEAFF.

In this sample, this clone turned up a few times. V usage is TRBV5-1 and J usage is TRBJ1-4; D is unresolved. V lost 0 bases, J lost 0 bases, and 3 bases lay in between. The length of the CDR3 is 14 residues. The germline gives CDR1 SGHRS, CDR2 YFSETQ. CDR3 coding DNA: TGCGCCAGCAGCTTGGACTCAACTAATGAAAAACTGTTTTTT. Its translation: CASSLDSTNEKLFF. The full variable domain, with the rest looked up from reference TRBV5-1 and TRBJ1-4, is KAGVTQTPRYLIKTRGQQVTLSCSPISGHRSVSWYQQTPGQGLQFLFEYFSETQRNKGNFPGRFSGRQFSNSRSEMNVSTLELGDSALYLCASSLDSTNEKLFFGSGTQLSVL.

The chain uses TRBV27 and TRBJ2-1; perhaps TRBD1 as D (5 bases). The germline V gene encodes CDR1 MNHEY and CDR2 SMNVEV (reference sequence). The CDR3 is made up of 14 amino acids. V lost 3 bases, J lost 5 bases, and 11 bases lay in between. The CDR3 nucleotides read TGTGCCAGCAGTTTTCTAGTGGACAACAATGAGCAGTTCTTC. As protein: CASSFLVDNNEQFF.

As to this clone: Other DNA sequences in this sample translate to the same CDR3. The J gene is TRBJ1-5, the V gene TRBV7-8; 7 bases match TRBD1. This CDR3 is built from 15 residues. V lost 1 base, J lost 1 base, and 1 base stayed unmatched. CDR1 and CDR2 from the germline V gene are SGHVS and FQNEAQ. DNA of the CDR3: TGTGCCAGCAGCTTAGGGGGACAGAGCAATCAGCCCCAGCATTTT. Amino acids: CASSLGGQSNQPQHF.

This chain connects TRBV11-2 to TRBJ1-2; 10 bases are a match to TRBD1. The CDR3 consists of 17 residues. Trimming cost V 5 bases and J 4 bases; bases outside gene matches: 13. Germline loops: CDR1 SGHAT, CDR2 FQNNGV. The CDR3, as DNA: TGTGCCAGCAGCGGCAAAGGGACAGGGGAGCCCCTCTATGGCTACACCTTC. Protein sequence: CASSGKGTGEPLYGYTF.

V gene TRBV12-3 or TRBV12-4 combines with J gene TRBJ2-7; D remains unclear. This CDR3 has 13 amino acids. Deletions cut 2 bases from V and 3 bases from J, with 8 bases between. CDR3 DNA sequence: TGTGCCAGCAGTTTATTGGGCGTCTACGAGCAGTACTTC. Translating it yields CASSLLGVYEQYF.